These 3 T cell receptor beta chains were sequenced from one sample in a study of siplizumab effects on memory and regulatory T cells. Profiled with immunoSEQ multiplex PCR; TCRdb holds only in-frame clones, not every one. Among around 110,000 clones listed, approximately 94% were seen once. Sequencing used non-Treg CD4+ T cells sorted from blood. The source is a human donor in good health.

In regard to this clone: In the same sample, other DNA sequences code for this CDR3. The chain recombines TRBV18 with TRBJ2-5; no clear D. This CDR3 comprises 13 residues. From germline, CDR1 is KGHSH and CDR2 LQKENI. Trimming took 0 bases from V and 5 from J, leaving 7 bases between them. CDR3 residues: CASSPPGRETQYF. The CDR3 DNA reads as TGTGCCAGCTCACCACCCGGACGGGAGACCCAGTACTTC.

The V gene is TRBV6-1, the J gene TRBJ2-7; the match to TRBD1 covers 10 bases. Trimming cost V 0 bases and J 6 bases; bases outside gene matches: 2. The CDR3 is made up of 14 amino acids. CDR1 is MNHNS and CDR2 is SASEGT in the germline V gene. CDR3 sequence reads: CASSEAGQGPEQYF. CDR3 nucleotides: TGTGCCAGCAGTGAAGCGGGACAGGGGCCCGAGCAGTACTTC.

The chain combines TRBV10-3 with TRBJ2-5; 8 bases are a match to TRBD2. Germline V gives CDR1 ENHRY, CDR2 SYGVKD. Trimming removed 8 bases from V and 1 base from J; junction bases left unmatched: 3. CDR3 length: 13 residues. This CDR3 reads CAIGAGGQETQYF. The CDR3 DNA reads as TGTGCCATCGGTGCGGGGGGCCAAGAGACCCAGTACTTC.